These 9 T cell receptor beta chains were all obtained from the same sample, sequenced in a study of blood T cells in healthy people across ages. With a J-beta primer mix and a sample-barcoded 5' primer, a second PCR ran about 7 to 12 cycles. MiXCR, run by TCRdb on the 5' RACE reads, gives a single entry per CDR3 protein. Found here are over 700,000 distinct CDR3 sequences, about 53% of them singletons; the top ten hold approximately 40%. Sequenced sample: blood. All receptors come from a man older than 75 in good health.

This chain connects TRBV5-1 to TRBJ2-6, with 7 positions matching TRBD1. J gave up 0 bases and V 3 bases, and 3 bases lay outside the gene matches. Germline loops: CDR1 SGHRS, CDR2 YFSETQ. The CDR3 loop spans 16 amino acids. CDR3 amino acids: CASSWDSSSGANVLTF. The CDR3 DNA reads as TGCGCCAGCAGCTGGGACAGTAGCTCTGGGGCCAACGTCCTGACTTTC.

This chain joins TRBV20-1 and TRBJ2-1; 7 bases align to TRBD2. CDR1 is DFQATT, CDR2 SNEGSKA, per germline (reference sequence). This CDR3 region has 16 residues. V trimming: 0 bases; J trimming: 6 bases; junction bases outside the gene matches: 11. The CDR3 coding sequence is TGCAGTGCTAGAGATGGGGGGGACTCTACCGGCAATGAGCAGTTCTTC. This codes for CSARDGGDSTGNEQFF.

V usage is TRBV7-9 and J usage is TRBJ2-5, with D perhaps TRBD1 or TRBD2 (5 bases each). The ends were cut back, 5 bases at V and 5 bases at J, with 18 bases in the middle. The CDR3 runs to 15 residues. Germline CDR1 reads SEHNR; CDR2 reads FQNEAQ (reference sequence). The CDR3 coding sequence is TGTGCCAGCAGCAACCGGCTGACTAACAGGGAGACCCAGTACTTC. It yields the protein CASSNRLTNRETQYF.

This clonotype was seen a handful of times. V gene TRBV3-1 combines with J gene TRBJ2-1, with D perhaps TRBD1 or TRBD2 (5 bases each). This CDR3 is 12 amino acids long. Per the germline V gene, CDR1 is LGHDT and CDR2 is YNNKEL (reference sequence). With 1 base removed from V and 14 bases from J, the gap between germline ends came to 12 bases. The DNA for the CDR3 is TGTGCCAGCAGCCAAGGAGGGGTTAGGGAGTTCTTC. This codes for CASSQGGVREFF.

In this sample, this clonotype turned up many times. The chain has TRBV29-1 and TRBJ2-7; 14 bases map to TRBD2. Trimming at V came to 5 bases and at J to 6 bases, leaving 9 bases not matched to a gene. CDR3 length: 15 residues. Germline CDR1 and CDR2: SQVTM and ANQGSEA. CDR3 sequence: CSVQNPGLAGAEQYF. The CDR3 nucleotides are TGCAGCGTTCAGAACCCGGGACTAGCGGGAGCCGAGCAGTACTTC.

The V gene is TRBV3-1, the J gene TRBJ1-6, with 8 bases lining up with TRBD1. The V and J ends lost 8 bases and 7 bases, in that order; junction bases with no gene match: 7. CDR3 size: 14 residues. The germline V gene encodes CDR1 LGHDT and CDR2 YNNKEL (reference sequence). CDR3 region: CASGQGRANSPLHF. The CDR3 coding sequence is TGTGCCAGCGGACAGGGTAGGGCAAATTCACCCCTCCACTTT.

This chain links TRBV12-5 with TRBJ2-7; 7 bases align to TRBD1. V lost 4 bases, J lost 0 bases, and 3 bases stayed unmatched. CDR3 size: 14 residues. CDR1 and CDR2 (germline): LGHNT, FRNRAP. The CDR3 spells CASGSAGGSYEQYF. As DNA, the CDR3 is TGTGCTAGTGGTTCGGCAGGGGGCTCCTACGAGCAGTACTTC.

J is TRBJ1-2 and V is TRBV29-1; the match to TRBD1 covers 7 bases. CDR1 SQVTM and CDR2 ANQGSEA come from the germline V gene. This CDR3 has 15 amino acids. After removal of 7 bases from V and 8 bases from J, the junction contained 19 bases not matched to a gene. CDR3 loop: CSASAPERGQGGYTF. In nucleotides, the CDR3 is TGCAGCGCAAGCGCCCCAGAGAGGGGGCAGGGGGGCTACACCTTC.

The J gene is TRBJ2-5, the V gene TRBV30; no clear D. V was trimmed by 1 base and J by 1 base, leaving 4 bases between them. The CDR3 has 12 amino acids. Germline assignment: CDR1 GTSNPN and CDR2 SVGIG (reference sequence). The CDR3 reads CAWSAFQETQYF. CDR3 in DNA: TGTGCCTGGAGTGCGTTCCAAGAGACCCAGTACTTC.